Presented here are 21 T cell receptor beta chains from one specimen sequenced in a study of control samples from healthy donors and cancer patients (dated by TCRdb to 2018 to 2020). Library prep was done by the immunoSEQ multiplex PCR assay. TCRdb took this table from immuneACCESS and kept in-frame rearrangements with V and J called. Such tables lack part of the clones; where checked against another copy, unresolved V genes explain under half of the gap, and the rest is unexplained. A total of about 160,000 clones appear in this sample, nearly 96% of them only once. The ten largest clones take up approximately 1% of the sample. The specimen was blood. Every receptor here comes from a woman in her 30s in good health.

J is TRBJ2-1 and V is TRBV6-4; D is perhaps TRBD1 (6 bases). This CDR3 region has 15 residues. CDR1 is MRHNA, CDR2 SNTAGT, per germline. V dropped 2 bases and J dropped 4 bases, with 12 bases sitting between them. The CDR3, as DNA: TGTGCCAGCAGTGACGGGACAAGGGATTACAATGAGCAGTTCTTC. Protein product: CASSDGTRDYNEQFF.

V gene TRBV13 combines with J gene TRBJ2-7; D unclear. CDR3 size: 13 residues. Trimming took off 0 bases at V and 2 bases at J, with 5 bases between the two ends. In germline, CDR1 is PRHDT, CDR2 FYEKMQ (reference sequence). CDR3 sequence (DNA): TGTGCCAGCAGCTTAGGGGTTACCTACGAGCAGTACTTC. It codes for CASSLGVTYEQYF.

The chain's CDR3 is CASCRDSSYNEQFF. Here the CDR3 DNA reads TGTGCCAGCTGCCGGGACAGCTCCTACAATGAGCAGTTCTTC. The rearrangement uses TRBV6-5 and TRBJ2-1; 7 bases map to TRBD1. This CDR3 contains 14 residues. V shed 8 bases and J 0 bases; nucleotides not matched to a gene: 4. Germline CDR1 MNHEY, CDR2 SVGAGI.

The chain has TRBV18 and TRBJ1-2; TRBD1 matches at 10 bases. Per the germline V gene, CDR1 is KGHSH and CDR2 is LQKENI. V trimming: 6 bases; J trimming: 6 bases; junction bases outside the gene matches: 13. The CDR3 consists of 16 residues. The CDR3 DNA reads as TGTGCCAGCTCCCTCAAAGGGGACAGGGGATCGGATGGCTACACCTTC. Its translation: CASSLKGDRGSDGYTF. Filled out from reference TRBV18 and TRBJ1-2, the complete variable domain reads NAGVMQNPRHLVRRRGQEARLRCSPMKGHSHVYWYRQLPEEGLKFMVYLQKENIIDESGMPKERFSAEFPKEGPSILRIQQVVRGDSAAYFCASSLKGDRGSDGYTFGSGTRLTVV.

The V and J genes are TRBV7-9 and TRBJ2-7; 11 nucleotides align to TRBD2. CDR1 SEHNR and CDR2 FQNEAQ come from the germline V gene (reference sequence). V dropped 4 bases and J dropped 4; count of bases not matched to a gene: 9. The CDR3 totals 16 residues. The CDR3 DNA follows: TGTGCCAGCAGCTCTGGACTAGCGGGTCGGAAATACGAGCAGTACTTC. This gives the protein CASSSGLAGRKYEQYF. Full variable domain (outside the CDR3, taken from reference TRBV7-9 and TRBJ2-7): DTGVSQNPRHKITKRGQNVTFRCDPISEHNRLYWYRQTLGQGPEFLTYFQNEAQLEKSRLLSDRFSAERPKGSFSTLEIQRTEQGDSAMYLCASSSGLAGRKYEQYFGPGTRLTVT.

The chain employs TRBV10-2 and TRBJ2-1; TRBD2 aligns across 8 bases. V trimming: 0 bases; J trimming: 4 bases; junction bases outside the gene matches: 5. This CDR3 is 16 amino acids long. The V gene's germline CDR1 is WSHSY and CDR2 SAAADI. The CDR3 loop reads CASSESEIAGYNEQFF. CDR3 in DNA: TGCGCCAGCAGTGAGTCTGAAATAGCGGGATACAATGAGCAGTTCTTC.

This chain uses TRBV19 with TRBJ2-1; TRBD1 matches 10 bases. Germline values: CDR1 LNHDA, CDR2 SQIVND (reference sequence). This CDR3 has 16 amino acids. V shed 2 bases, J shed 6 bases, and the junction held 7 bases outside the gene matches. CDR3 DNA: TGTGCCAGTAGTATAAGACAGGGGGCGCCGGGCAATGAGCAGTTCTTC. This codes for CASSIRQGAPGNEQFF.

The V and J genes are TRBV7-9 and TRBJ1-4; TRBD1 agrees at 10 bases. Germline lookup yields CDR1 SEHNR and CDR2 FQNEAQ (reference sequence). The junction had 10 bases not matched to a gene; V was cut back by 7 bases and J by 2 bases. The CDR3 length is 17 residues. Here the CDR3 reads CASTKRGTGVTNEKLFF. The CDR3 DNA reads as TGTGCCAGCACCAAACGCGGGACAGGGGTTACTAATGAAAAACTGTTTTTT.

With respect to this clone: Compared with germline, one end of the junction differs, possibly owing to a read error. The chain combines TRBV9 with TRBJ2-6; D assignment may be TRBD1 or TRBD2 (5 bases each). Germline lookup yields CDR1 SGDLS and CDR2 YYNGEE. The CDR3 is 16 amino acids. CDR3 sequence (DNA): TGTGCCAGCAGCACCGGGACCCTTCCTGGAGCCAACGTCCTGACTTTC. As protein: CASSTGTLPGANVLTF.

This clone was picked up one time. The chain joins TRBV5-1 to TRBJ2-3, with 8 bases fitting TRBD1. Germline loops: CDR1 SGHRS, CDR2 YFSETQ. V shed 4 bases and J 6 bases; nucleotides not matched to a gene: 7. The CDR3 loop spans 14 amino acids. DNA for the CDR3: TGCGCCAGCAGCGGGTGGACAGGGCTGGATACGCAGTATTTT. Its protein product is CASSGWTGLDTQYF.

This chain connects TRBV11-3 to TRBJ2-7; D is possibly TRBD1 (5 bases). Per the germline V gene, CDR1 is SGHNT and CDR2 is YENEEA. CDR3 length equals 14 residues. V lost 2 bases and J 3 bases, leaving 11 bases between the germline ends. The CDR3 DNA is TGTGCCAGCAGCTTATCCCAGGGAAGCTACGAGCAGTACTTC. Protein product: CASSLSQGSYEQYF.

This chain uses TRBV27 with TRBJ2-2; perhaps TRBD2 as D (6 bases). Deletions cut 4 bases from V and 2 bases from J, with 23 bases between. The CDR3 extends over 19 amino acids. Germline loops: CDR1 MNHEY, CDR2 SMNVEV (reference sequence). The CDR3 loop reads CASSYGGAGVADNTGELFF. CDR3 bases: TGTGCCAGCAGTTATGGTGGGGCCGGGGTAGCGGACAACACCGGGGAGCTGTTTTTT.

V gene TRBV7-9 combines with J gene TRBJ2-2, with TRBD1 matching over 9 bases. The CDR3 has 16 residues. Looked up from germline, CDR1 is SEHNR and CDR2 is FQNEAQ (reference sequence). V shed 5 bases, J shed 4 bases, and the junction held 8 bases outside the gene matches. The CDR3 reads CASSHQRTGATGELFF. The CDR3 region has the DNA TGTGCCAGCAGCCACCAACGGACAGGGGCCACCGGGGAGCTGTTTTTT.

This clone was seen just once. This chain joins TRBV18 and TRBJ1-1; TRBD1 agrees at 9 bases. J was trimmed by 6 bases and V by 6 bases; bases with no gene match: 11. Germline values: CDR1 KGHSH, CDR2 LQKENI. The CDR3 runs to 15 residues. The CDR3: CASSLRTGEGPEAFF. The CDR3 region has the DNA TGTGCCAGCTCGCTCCGGACAGGGGAGGGACCTGAAGCTTTCTTT.

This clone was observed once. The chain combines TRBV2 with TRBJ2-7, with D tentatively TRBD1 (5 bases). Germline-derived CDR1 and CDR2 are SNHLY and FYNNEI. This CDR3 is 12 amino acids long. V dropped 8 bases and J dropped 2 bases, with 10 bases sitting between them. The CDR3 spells CASARQTYEQYF. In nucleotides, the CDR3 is TGTGCCAGCGCAAGACAGACCTACGAGCAGTACTTC.

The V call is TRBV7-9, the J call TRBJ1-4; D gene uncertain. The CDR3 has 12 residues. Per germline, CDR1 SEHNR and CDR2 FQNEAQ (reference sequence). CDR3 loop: CGVTLTNEKLFF. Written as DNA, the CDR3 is TGTGGCGTGACCTTGACTAATGAAAAACTGTTTTTT.

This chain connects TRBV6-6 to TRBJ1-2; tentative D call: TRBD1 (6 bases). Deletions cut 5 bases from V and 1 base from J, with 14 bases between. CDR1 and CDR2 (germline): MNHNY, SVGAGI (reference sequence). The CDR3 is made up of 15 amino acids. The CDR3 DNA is TGTGCCAGCAGTGCTCCAGGGGAATTTAACTATGGCTACACCTTC. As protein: CASSAPGEFNYGYTF.

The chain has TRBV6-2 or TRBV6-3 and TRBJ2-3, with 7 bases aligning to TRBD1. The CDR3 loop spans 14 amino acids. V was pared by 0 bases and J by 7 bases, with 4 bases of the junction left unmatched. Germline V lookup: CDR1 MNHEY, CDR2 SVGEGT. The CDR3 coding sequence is TGTGCCAGCAGTTACTCAAGGACAGGCAATACGCAGTATTTT. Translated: CASSYSRTGNTQYF.

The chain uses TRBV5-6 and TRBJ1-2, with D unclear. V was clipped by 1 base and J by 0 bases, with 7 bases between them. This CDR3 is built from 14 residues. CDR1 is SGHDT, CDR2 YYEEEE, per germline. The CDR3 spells CASSLTGSNYGYTF. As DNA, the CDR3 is TGTGCCAGCAGCTTGACGGGGTCTAACTATGGCTACACCTTC.

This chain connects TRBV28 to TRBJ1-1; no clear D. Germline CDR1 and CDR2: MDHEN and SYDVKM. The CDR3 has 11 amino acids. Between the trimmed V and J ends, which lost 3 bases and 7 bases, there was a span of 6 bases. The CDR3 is CASSFTYEAFF. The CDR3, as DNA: TGTGCCAGCAGTTTTACGTATGAAGCTTTCTTT.

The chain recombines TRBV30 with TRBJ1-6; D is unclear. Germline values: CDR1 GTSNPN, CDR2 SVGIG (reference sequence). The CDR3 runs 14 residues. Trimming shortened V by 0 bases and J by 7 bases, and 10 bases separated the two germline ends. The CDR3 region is CAWSVRSRNSPLHF. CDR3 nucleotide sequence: TGTGCCTGGAGTGTGAGGTCACGAAATTCACCCCTCCACTTT. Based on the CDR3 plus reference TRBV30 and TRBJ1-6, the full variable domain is SQTIHQWPATLVQPVGSPLSLECTVEGTSNPNLYWYRQAAGRGLQLLFYSVGIGQISSEVPQNLSASRPQDRQFILSSKKLLLSDSGFYLCAWSVRSRNSPLHFGNGTRLTVT.